This paragraph covers one TCR beta chain sequence. As yet, its antigen is unknown. V was trimmed by 6 bases and J by 4 bases, leaving 16 bases between them. This CDR3 spans 14 amino acids. The authors produced TCR alpha and TCR beta cDNA libraries with sample barcodes and UMIs by 5'RACE using constant-segment primers. Each CDR3 protein gets one entry after TCRdb re-called the 5' RACE reads with MiXCR. The profile shows roughly 190,000 distinct CDR3 sequences, more than 25% of them singletons. These data belong to a study of T-cell memory formation after mild COVID-19. Study-level points and caveats: Clones that contracted clustered mainly in CM and EM if CD4+ and in EMRA if CD8+. Prior to infection, memory already included some responding clones, suggesting cross-reactive memory joined.

The sequenced sample was PBMCs or a T cell subset sorted from them (not recorded which). The sequence was obtained from an adult woman who had mild COVID-19 (a few samples of this study predate the infection). Cell type and time point are not known. This chain joins TRBV12-3 or TRBV12-4 and TRBJ2-7; no clear D. CDR3 residues: CASSLGWSAYEQYF. The DNA for the CDR3 is TGTGCCAGCAGCCTAGGGTGGTCCGCATACGAGCAGTACTTC.